The 28 T cell receptor beta chains listed next were all sequenced from one sample in a study of cytomegalovirus exposure and HLA in healthy donors. Amplification used 60 Vbeta primers and 13 Jbeta primers. Assay used: immunoSEQ multiplex PCR; TCRdb lists only in-frame clones, some missing. Of around 140,000 clones in the sample, roughly 10% were seen once. The source material was PBMCs. The source is a man aged 50-60 years in good health and CMV-seronegative.

This clone was found a few times. The rearrangement uses TRBV30 and TRBJ1-4, with D maybe TRBD1 (6 bases). Germline CDR1 GTSNPN, CDR2 SVGIG (reference sequence). Trimming pared 0 bases from V and 7 bases from J, leaving 12 bases between. The CDR3 runs 14 residues. This chain's CDR3 is CAWSVSGVGEKLFF. The CDR3 DNA reads TGTGCCTGGAGTGTATCAGGGGTGGGTGAAAAACTGTTTTTT.

The V gene is TRBV6-1, the J gene TRBJ2-5, with 7 bases identical to TRBD2. The J call may be faulty, since TRBJ2-7 better matches the DNA end. This CDR3 comprises 13 residues. Per germline, CDR1 MNHNS and CDR2 SASEGT. Written as DNA, the CDR3 is TGTGCCAGCGGATATAGCGGGCGGTACGAGCAGTACTTC. It translates to CASGYSGRYEQYF.

The V gene is TRBV7-6, the J gene TRBJ2-5, with 10 bases identical to TRBD1. V shed 3 bases, J shed 3 bases, and the junction held 1 base outside the gene matches. The V gene's germline CDR1 is SGHVS and CDR2 FNYEAQ. CDR3 length: 14 amino acids. CDR3 sequence reads: CASSFGTGEETQYF. The DNA of the CDR3 is TGTGCCAGCAGCTTCGGGACAGGGGAAGAGACCCAGTACTTC.

This clone was seen a handful of times. The chain carries TRBV5-6 and TRBJ2-1, with a possible D match to TRBD2 (5 bases). V lost 2 bases and J lost 8, with 14 bases in between. CDR1 is SGHDT and CDR2 is YYEEEE in the germline V gene. The CDR3 spans 14 residues. CDR3 residues: CASSLGSSRDEQFF. For the CDR3, the DNA is TGTGCCAGCAGCTTAGGGAGTTCGAGGGATGAGCAGTTCTTC. Based on the CDR3 plus reference TRBV5-6 and TRBJ2-1, the full variable domain is DAGVTQSPTHLIKTRGQQVTLRCSPKSGHDTVSWYQQALGQGPQFIFQYYEEEERQRGNFPDRFSGHQFPNYSSELNVNALLLGDSALYLCASSLGSSRDEQFFGPGTRLTVL.

CDR3 residues: CASSPLGQDADTQYF. CDR3 DNA: TGTGCCAGCAGCCCACTCGGACAGGATGCAGATACGCAGTATTTT. The V and J genes are TRBV9 and TRBJ2-3, with 7 bases lining up with TRBD1. Germline lookup yields CDR1 SGDLS and CDR2 YYNGEE. This CDR3 comprises 15 residues. V dropped 4 bases and J dropped 4; count of bases not matched to a gene: 9.

The table lists this clone with a few counts. The rearrangement links TRBV20-1 to TRBJ1-1, with D unclear. The CDR3 sequence is 11 residues long. V was clipped by 2 bases and J by 8 bases, with 9 bases between them. Germline CDR1 is DFQATT and CDR2 is SNEGSKA (reference sequence). Here the CDR3 reads CSARNSLEAFF. The CDR3 nucleotides read TGCAGTGCTAGAAACTCTCTGGAAGCTTTCTTT.

The rearrangement uses TRBV27 and TRBJ1-6; D is ambiguous. V lost 5 bases and J lost 1, with 12 bases in between. Germline values: CDR1 MNHEY, CDR2 SMNVEV (reference sequence). The CDR3 consists of 16 residues. The CDR3 is CASSIGGVSYNSPLHF. CDR3 nucleotides: TGTGCCAGCAGTATCGGAGGAGTTTCCTATAATTCACCCCTCCACTTT.

This clone was found a few times. The chain employs TRBV11-2 and TRBJ2-2; D is possibly TRBD1 (5 bases). Deletions cut 2 bases from V and 6 bases from J, with 7 bases between. Germline CDR1 and CDR2: SGHAT and FQNNGV. The CDR3 has 13 residues. CDR3 nucleotides: TGTGCCAGCAGCTTAAGGGGTGCCGGGGAGCTGTTTTTT. It encodes CASSLRGAGELFF.

This clone has a handful of counts. J is TRBJ2-3 and V is TRBV2; 14 bases map to TRBD2. Germline V lookup: CDR1 SNHLY, CDR2 FYNNEI. The CDR3 consists of 16 residues. Trimming cost V 5 bases and J 5 bases; bases outside gene matches: 6. The CDR3 sequence is CASSYWTSGGRDTQYF. CDR3 coding DNA: TGTGCCAGCAGTTATTGGACTAGCGGGGGGAGAGATACGCAGTATTTT.

The rearrangement links TRBV27 to TRBJ1-5; D is unclear. The CDR3 consists of 16 residues. Germline loops: CDR1 MNHEY, CDR2 SMNVEV (reference sequence). V was shortened by 5 bases and J by 5 bases, with 19 bases between the two germline ends. The chain's CDR3 is CASSTRSQTTHQPQHF. The CDR3 DNA reads TGTGCCAGCAGTACCCGCTCTCAAACAACGCATCAGCCCCAGCATTTT.

This rearrangement joins TRBV2 to TRBJ1-1; D is possibly TRBD1 (5 bases). Germline CDR1 is SNHLY and CDR2 is FYNNEI. CDR3 length equals 13 residues. With 3 bases removed from V and 3 bases from J, the gap between germline ends came to 8 bases. The CDR3 DNA sequence: TGTGCCAGCAGTGAGGGGGGGTACACTGAAGCTTTCTTT. Encoded protein: CASSEGGYTEAFF.

The chain is built from TRBV27 and TRBJ2-2; D may be TRBD1 (5 bases). With 4 bases removed from V and 3 bases from J, the gap between germline ends came to 15 bases. This CDR3 has 16 amino acids. Per germline, CDR1 MNHEY and CDR2 SMNVEV (reference sequence). The CDR3: CASSSKPGIYTGELFF. The CDR3 DNA reads TGTGCCAGCAGTTCGAAGCCAGGGATTTACACCGGGGAGCTGTTTTTT.

The chain combines TRBV7-9 with TRBJ2-7; perhaps TRBD1 as D (6 bases). The V gene lost 3 bases and the J gene lost 5 bases, with 17 bases spanning the gap. This CDR3 has 15 residues. The germline V gene encodes CDR1 SEHNR and CDR2 FQNEAQ (reference sequence). The CDR3 spells CASSLGAGVKNEQYF. DNA for the CDR3: TGTGCCAGCAGCTTGGGTGCAGGGGTGAAAAACGAGCAGTACTTC.

This clone has more than one count but fewer than ten. The rearrangement uses TRBV5-6 and TRBJ1-1, with TRBD1 as a possible D gene (6 bases). This CDR3 comprises 13 residues. CDR1 SGHDT and CDR2 YYEEEE come from the germline V gene. Trimming removed 5 bases at V and 6 bases at J, with 14 bases between. CDR3: CASRGGASSEAFF. The DNA for the CDR3 is TGTGCCAGCAGGGGGGGGGCGAGTTCTGAAGCTTTCTTT.

This clone appeared a few times. The chain uses TRBV28 and TRBJ1-1, with D possibly matching TRBD1 (6 bases). Trimming pared 6 bases from V and 3 bases from J, leaving 14 bases between. The CDR3 runs to 14 residues. The germline V gene encodes CDR1 MDHEN and CDR2 SYDVKM. For the CDR3, the DNA is TGTGCCAGCAGCTCGACAGGCTTTTACACTGAAGCTTTCTTT. Translating it yields CASSSTGFYTEAFF.

The rearrangement links TRBV19 to TRBJ1-5; 10 bases match TRBD1. Germline V gene data show CDR1 as LNHDA and CDR2 as SQIVND (reference sequence). The CDR3 runs to 16 residues. The trim removed 6 bases at V and 4 bases at J, leaving 9 bases unmatched. DNA for the CDR3: TGTGCCAGTAGCACGTTGGGGGACAGGGGTAATCAGCCCCAGCATTTT. It is translated as CASSTLGDRGNQPQHF.

This clone has more than one count but fewer than ten. V usage is TRBV6-1 and J usage is TRBJ1-5, with TRBD1 identical over 10 bases. CDR1 and CDR2 from the germline V gene are MNHNS and SASEGT. With V trimmed by 6 bases and J by 4 bases, 3 bases remained unmatched. The CDR3 has 14 amino acids. CDR3 DNA sequence: TGTGCCAGCAGGGGACAGGGGAGTAATCAGCCCCAGCATTTT. As protein: CASRGQGSNQPQHF.

This chain links TRBV29-1 with TRBJ2-3; possibly TRBD2 for D (6 bases). The germline gives CDR1 SQVTM, CDR2 ANQGSEA. With 4 bases removed from V and 0 bases from J, the gap between germline ends came to 14 bases. The CDR3 loop spans 15 amino acids. The CDR3 DNA reads TGCAGCGTTGGACAGACCGGAGGGAGCACAGATACGCAGTATTTT. It yields the protein CSVGQTGGSTDTQYF.

The V call is TRBV5-1, the J call TRBJ2-3; possible D gene TRBD2, 5 bases. CDR3 length: 14 amino acids. Germline values: CDR1 SGHRS, CDR2 YFSETQ. Trimming removed 0 bases at V and 5 bases at J, with 10 bases between. The CDR3 bases are TGCGCCAGCAGCTTGGATGTGGGGAGAGATACGCAGTATTTT. Its protein is CASSLDVGRDTQYF.

The V call is TRBV5-1, the J call TRBJ1-5; D remains ambiguous. V was clipped by 0 bases and J by 0 bases, with 19 bases between them. The V gene's germline CDR1 is SGHRS and CDR2 YFSETQ. CDR3 length: 19 residues. The chain's CDR3 is CASSLGPLSRVDSNQPQHF. The CDR3 nucleotides read TGCGCCAGCAGCTTGGGCCCGCTGAGTAGAGTTGATAGCAATCAGCCCCAGCATTTT. Variable domain in full (rest from reference TRBV5-1 and TRBJ1-5): KAGVTQTPRYLIKTRGQQVTLSCSPISGHRSVSWYQQTPGQGLQFLFEYFSETQRNKGNFPGRFSGRQFSNSRSEMNVSTLELGDSALYLCASSLGPLSRVDSNQPQHFGDGTRLSIL.

Comment on this clone: Other DNA sequences from this sample encode an identical CDR3 as well. The chain joins TRBV29-1 to TRBJ1-2, with 10 bases fitting TRBD1. The germline V gene has CDR1 SQVTM and CDR2 ANQGSEA. The CDR3 sequence is 12 residues long. The V segment lost 7 bases and the J segment 3 bases; nucleotides outside the gene matches: 2. DNA for the CDR3: TGCAGCGCTGGGACAGGGGACTATGGCTACACCTTC. This sequence encodes CSAGTGDYGYTF. Filled out from reference TRBV29-1 and TRBJ1-2, the complete variable domain reads SAVISQKPSRDICQRGTSLTIQCQVDSQVTMMFWYRQQPGQSLTLIATANQGSEATYESGFVIDKFPISRPNLTFSTLTVSNMSPEDSSIYLCSAGTGDYGYTFGSGTRLTVV.

The sample holds a few counts of this clone. The rearrangement links TRBV30 to TRBJ1-2; D not certain. The V and J ends lost 4 bases and 0 bases respectively, with 9 bases between them. The CDR3 consists of 13 residues. Germline CDR1 GTSNPN, CDR2 SVGIG (reference sequence). The CDR3 nucleotides read TGTGCCTGGACTCTCGTCGCTAACTATGGCTACACCTTC. It codes for CAWTLVANYGYTF.

The chain links TRBV6-5 to TRBJ1-1, with TRBD1 matching 10 bases. The CDR3 covers 15 residues. J was trimmed by 6 bases and V by 7 bases; bases with no gene match: 11. The germline CDR1 and CDR2 sequences are MNHEY and SVGAGI. The CDR3 DNA reads as TGTGCCAGCACCTCCTTGGGGACAGGGGATCCTGAAGCTTTCTTT. Its protein product is CASTSLGTGDPEAFF.

This clone was observed a few times. CDR3 sequence: CASSPTGDYGYTF. CDR3 coding DNA: TGTGCCAGTAGTCCAACAGGGGACTATGGCTACACCTTC. The rearrangement links TRBV19 to TRBJ1-2; 7 nucleotides match TRBD1. The CDR3 consists of 13 residues. The J segment lost 3 bases and the V segment lost 5 bases, leaving 3 bases of the junction unmatched. The germline CDR1 and CDR2 sequences are LNHDA and SQIVND (reference sequence).

DNA of the CDR3: TGTGCCAGCAGCCAGGACTGGGGTGTAACCTACAATGAGCAGTTCTTC. It is translated as CASSQDWGVTYNEQFF. The chain employs TRBV14 and TRBJ2-1; weak D call: TRBD2 (5 bases). The V gene lost 3 bases and the J gene lost 2 bases, with 14 bases spanning the gap. Germline loops: CDR1 SGHDN, CDR2 FVKESK. The CDR3 is 16 amino acids. Based on the CDR3 plus reference TRBV14 and TRBJ2-1, the full variable domain is EAGVTQFPSHSVIEKGQTVTLRCDPISGHDNLYWYRRVMGKEIKFLLHFVKESKQDESGMPNNRFLAERTGGTYSTLKVQPAELEDSGVYFCASSQDWGVTYNEQFFGPGTRLTVL.

On this clone: Other DNA sequences from this sample encode an identical CDR3 as well. The gene calls are TRBV19 and TRBJ1-4; unclear D gene. With 6 bases removed from V and 4 bases from J, the gap between germline ends came to 9 bases. The CDR3 covers 13 residues. Germline CDR1 reads LNHDA; CDR2 reads SQIVND (reference sequence). DNA of the CDR3: TGTGCCAGTAGACAGCCTGGTAATGAAAAACTGTTTTTT. Translation: CASRQPGNEKLFF.

The chain links TRBV10-2 to TRBJ1-5, with 7 bases lining up with TRBD1. This CDR3 is 15 amino acids long. Germline trimming cut 7 bases from V and 1 base from J; bases unmatched to any gene: 7. From germline, CDR1 is WSHSY and CDR2 SAAADI. CDR3 protein: CASKEGGSSNQPQHF. Here the CDR3 DNA reads TGCGCCAGCAAGGAAGGGGGCTCGAGCAATCAGCCCCAGCATTTT.

The genes are TRBV19 and TRBJ1-2, with D possibly matching TRBD1 (5 bases). V was clipped by 7 bases and J by 4 bases, with 13 bases between them. The CDR3 spans 13 residues. CDR1 and CDR2 (germline): LNHDA, SQIVND (reference sequence). This CDR3 reads CASTGSMGYGYTF. Here the CDR3 DNA reads TGTGCCAGTACAGGGTCTATGGGCTATGGCTACACCTTC. The variable domain in full, completed from reference TRBV19 and TRBJ1-2, reads DGGITQSPKYLFRKEGQNVTLSCEQNLNHDAMYWYRQDPGQGLRLIYYSQIVNDFQKGDIAEGYSVSREKKESFPLTVTSAQKNPTAFYLCASTGSMGYGYTFGSGTRLTVV.